These T cell receptor beta chains were read from a single sample in a study of post-analysis software for immune sequencing data. TCRdb ran MiXCR on the PCR reads and lists one entry per CDR3 protein. The top ten hold around 10% of the sample, which has about half a million distinct CDR3 sequences, around 40% seen once. The sequencing sample was made of blood. The receptor source for this set is a girl aged 5 to 17 with multiple sclerosis. Each CDR3 is given with its conserved first and last residue. The order of the fields is CDR3 length, clone size, D gene, V gene, J gene, CDR3 DNA, CDR3 protein. D genes are given only for firm matches. Only part of the rows carry a size: once, few, many, or a class if the clone is expanded.

cdr3_length: 18; clone_size: few; d_call: -; v_call: TRBV3-1; j_call: TRBJ2-6; cdr3_nt: TGTGCCAGCAGCCAGATGATCTACAGGGTTTCTGGGGCCAACGTCCTGACTTTC; cdr3_aa: CASSQMIYRVSGANVLTF
cdr3_length: 17; clone_size: few; d_call: TRBD2; v_call: TRBV11-1; j_call: TRBJ2-1; cdr3_nt: TGTGCCAGCAGCAAAAGGACTAGCGGGAGGATAGGCAATGAGCAGTTCTTC; cdr3_aa: CASSKRTSGRIGNEQFF
cdr3_length: 12; clone_size: few; d_call: -; v_call: TRBV28; j_call: TRBJ2-1; cdr3_nt: TGTGCCAGCAGGGCCCCCCAACTCGGGCAGTTCTTC; cdr3_aa: CASRAPQLGQFF
cdr3_length: 13; clone_size: -; d_call: -; v_call: TRBV10-1; j_call: TRBJ2-3; cdr3_nt: TGCGCCACAGTAACGAGCGGGACAGATACGCAGTATTTT; cdr3_aa: CATVTSGTDTQYF
cdr3_length: 15; clone_size: few; d_call: -; v_call: TRBV7-7; j_call: TRBJ2-3; cdr3_nt: TGTGCTAGCAGCCCCAACCCGGGGCCCACAGATACGCAGTATTTT; cdr3_aa: CASSPNPGPTDTQYF
cdr3_length: 15; clone_size: -; d_call: -; v_call: TRBV12-3/TRBV12-4; j_call: TRBJ2-3; cdr3_nt: TGTGCCAGCAGTTTAGGATGGCCGGGCGCAGATACGGAGTATTTT; cdr3_aa: CASSLGWPGADTEYF
cdr3_length: 16; clone_size: -; d_call: TRBD2; v_call: TRBV20-1; j_call: TRBJ2-3; cdr3_nt: TGCAGTGCTGTCCCGGGACTAGCGACCATCGCAGATACGCAGTATTTT; cdr3_aa: CSAVPGLATIADTQYF
cdr3_length: 14; clone_size: few; d_call: TRBD2; v_call: TRBV29-1; j_call: TRBJ2-7; cdr3_nt: TGCAGCGCGACTCTACTAGCGGGCTCCTACGAGCAGTACTTC; cdr3_aa: CSATLLAGSYEQYF
cdr3_length: 17; clone_size: -; d_call: -; v_call: TRBV4-1; j_call: TRBJ2-2; cdr3_nt: TGCGCCAGCAGCCAAGATCATCGGGGGAGTCGTACCGGGGAGCTGTTTTTT; cdr3_aa: CASSQDHRGSRTGELFF
cdr3_length: 11; clone_size: -; d_call: -; v_call: TRBV10-3; j_call: TRBJ1-2; cdr3_nt: TGTGCCATCCTTGACCGCGGAGGCTACACCTTC; cdr3_aa: CAILDRGGYTF
cdr3_length: 20; clone_size: -; d_call: -; v_call: TRBV2; j_call: TRBJ2-6; cdr3_nt: TGTGCCAGCAGTGAAACCTCTAGTGTTGATCTCTACTCTGGGGCCGACGTCCTGACTTTC; cdr3_aa: CASSETSSVDLYSGADVLTF
cdr3_length: 14; clone_size: -; d_call: TRBD1; v_call: TRBV5-1; j_call: TRBJ2-1; cdr3_nt: TGCGCCAGCAGCGAGGGACAGGGGTTAGCCGTTGGGTTCTTC; cdr3_aa: CASSEGQGLAVGFF
cdr3_length: 15; clone_size: -; d_call: -; v_call: TRBV6-5; j_call: TRBJ2-7; cdr3_nt: TGTGCCAGCAGACCTCGGGTGGAGAGGTCCTACGAGCAGTACTTC; cdr3_aa: CASRPRVERSYEQYF
cdr3_length: 15; clone_size: few; d_call: TRBD2; v_call: TRBV20-1; j_call: TRBJ2-7; cdr3_nt: TGCAGTGCTAGACGTAGCGGGAGGGCCTCCTACGAGCAGTACTTC; cdr3_aa: CSARRSGRASYEQYF
cdr3_length: 15; clone_size: -; d_call: TRBD2; v_call: TRBV20-1; j_call: TRBJ2-1; cdr3_nt: TGCAGTGCGACTAGCGGGAGCCCCTCCTACAATGAGCAGTTCTTC; cdr3_aa: CSATSGSPSYNEQFF
cdr3_length: 14; clone_size: few; d_call: -; v_call: TRBV3-1; j_call: TRBJ2-1; cdr3_nt: TGTGCCAGCAGGGGGGCGGGGCCCTACAATGAGCAGTTCTTC; cdr3_aa: CASRGAGPYNEQFF
cdr3_length: 14; clone_size: -; d_call: TRBD1; v_call: TRBV29-1; j_call: TRBJ1-2; cdr3_nt: TGCAGCGTTGAAGATAGGGACAGTCAATATGGCTACACCTTC; cdr3_aa: CSVEDRDSQYGYTF
cdr3_length: 11; clone_size: -; d_call: -; v_call: TRBV25-1; j_call: TRBJ1-2; cdr3_nt: TGTGCCAGCATGTACGGGGCTGGCTACACCTTC; cdr3_aa: CASMYGAGYTF
cdr3_length: 16; clone_size: -; d_call: TRBD1; v_call: TRBV7-9; j_call: TRBJ2-5; cdr3_nt: TGTGCCAGCAGCGATACAACAGGGGTCCGATCGCGAGAGCAGTACTTC; cdr3_aa: CASSDTTGVRSREQYF
cdr3_length: 15; clone_size: -; d_call: TRBD2; v_call: TRBV9; j_call: TRBJ2-3; cdr3_nt: TGTGCCAGCAGCTCCCGGACTAGCGGGAGGGATCCGCAGTATTTT; cdr3_aa: CASSSRTSGRDPQYF
cdr3_length: 14; clone_size: -; d_call: TRBD2; v_call: TRBV20-1; j_call: TRBJ2-3; cdr3_nt: TGCAGTGCTCGGACTAGCGACTTCACAGATACGCAGTATTTT; cdr3_aa: CSARTSDFTDTQYF
cdr3_length: 14; clone_size: many; d_call: TRBD1; v_call: TRBV27; j_call: TRBJ1-2; cdr3_nt: TGTGCCAGCAGCCATGGGGGACAGGGCTATGGCTACACCTTC; cdr3_aa: CASSHGGQGYGYTF
cdr3_length: 13; clone_size: -; d_call: TRBD1; v_call: TRBV20-1; j_call: TRBJ1-6; cdr3_nt: TGCAGTGGATCCGGGACAGGGCGCTCACCCCTCCACTTT; cdr3_aa: CSGSGTGRSPLHF
cdr3_length: 14; clone_size: -; d_call: TRBD2; v_call: TRBV5-6; j_call: TRBJ2-7; cdr3_nt: TGTGCCAGCATCCGGCGGGAGACGCGATACGAGCAGTACTTC; cdr3_aa: CASIRRETRYEQYF
cdr3_length: 14; clone_size: -; d_call: -; v_call: TRBV7-8; j_call: TRBJ2-5; cdr3_nt: TGTGCCAGCAGCCTCCTACAGGGGAGGGAGACCCAGTACTTC; cdr3_aa: CASSLLQGRETQYF
cdr3_length: 17; clone_size: -; d_call: TRBD1; v_call: TRBV28; j_call: TRBJ2-6; cdr3_nt: TGTGCCAGCAGGGGGACAGAACTAAGCTCTGGGGCCAGCGTCCTGACTTTC; cdr3_aa: CASRGTELSSGASVLTF
cdr3_length: 14; clone_size: -; d_call: -; v_call: TRBV27; j_call: TRBJ1-2; cdr3_nt: TGTGCCAGCAGTTTCTCCGGACGCCGAGAGGGCTACACCTTC; cdr3_aa: CASSFSGRREGYTF
cdr3_length: 14; clone_size: few; d_call: TRBD1; v_call: TRBV28; j_call: TRBJ2-7; cdr3_nt: TGTGCCAGCAGTTTCTCGGACAGGGTCAACGAGCAGTACTTC; cdr3_aa: CASSFSDRVNEQYF
cdr3_length: 16; clone_size: -; d_call: -; v_call: TRBV10-3; j_call: TRBJ2-1; cdr3_nt: TGTGCCATCAGTGGGGTATGGGGGGTCTCCTACAATGAGCAGTTCTTC; cdr3_aa: CAISGVWGVSYNEQFF
cdr3_length: 12; clone_size: -; d_call: -; v_call: TRBV28; j_call: TRBJ2-1; cdr3_nt: TGTGCCAGCAGTTTCTGGCGCGATGAGCAGTTCTTC; cdr3_aa: CASSFWRDEQFF
cdr3_length: 13; clone_size: -; d_call: -; v_call: TRBV7-2; j_call: TRBJ2-7; cdr3_nt: TGTGCCAGCAGATCCGGACCGTCCGTCGAGCAGTACTTC; cdr3_aa: CASRSGPSVEQYF
cdr3_length: 15; clone_size: -; d_call: -; v_call: TRBV7-9; j_call: TRBJ2-1; cdr3_nt: TGTGCCAGCAGCGTGACTAGTTCCGGCTACAATGAGCAGTTCTTC; cdr3_aa: CASSVTSSGYNEQFF
cdr3_length: 15; clone_size: -; d_call: -; v_call: TRBV5-5; j_call: TRBJ1-4; cdr3_nt: TGTGCCAGCAGCCGCGACGGAACAACTAATGAAAAACTGTTTTTT; cdr3_aa: CASSRDGTTNEKLFF
cdr3_length: 16; clone_size: -; d_call: TRBD1; v_call: TRBV7-9; j_call: TRBJ2-1; cdr3_nt: TGTGCCAGCAGCTTACGCCGGGACAGGGGGGGCGATGAGCAGTTCTTC; cdr3_aa: CASSLRRDRGGDEQFF
cdr3_length: 16; clone_size: few; d_call: TRBD2; v_call: TRBV9; j_call: TRBJ2-5; cdr3_nt: TGTGCCAGCAGCGTAAGCGGGAGTAGCGTCAAAGAGACCCAGTACTTC; cdr3_aa: CASSVSGSSVKETQYF
cdr3_length: 14; clone_size: -; d_call: -; v_call: TRBV12-3/TRBV12-4; j_call: TRBJ1-1; cdr3_nt: TGTGCCAGCAGTCCCGCCAGGACAGACACTGAAGCTTTCTTT; cdr3_aa: CASSPARTDTEAFF
cdr3_length: 11; clone_size: -; d_call: -; v_call: TRBV12-3/TRBV12-4; j_call: TRBJ1-2; cdr3_nt: TGTGCCAGCAGTTCGGGTAATGGCTACACCTTC; cdr3_aa: CASSSGNGYTF
cdr3_length: 13; clone_size: -; d_call: TRBD1; v_call: TRBV28; j_call: TRBJ1-2; cdr3_nt: TGTGCCAGCAGCTGGACAGGTACAGCCGGCTACACCTTC; cdr3_aa: CASSWTGTAGYTF
cdr3_length: 15; clone_size: -; d_call: -; v_call: TRBV6-5; j_call: TRBJ2-6; cdr3_nt: TGTGCCAGCAGACGTGACAGCTCTGGGGCCAACGTCCTGACTTTC; cdr3_aa: CASRRDSSGANVLTF
cdr3_length: 15; clone_size: -; d_call: -; v_call: TRBV5-1; j_call: TRBJ2-6; cdr3_nt: TGCGCCAGCAGCGCAGGACACTCTGGGGCCAACGTCCTGACTTTC; cdr3_aa: CASSAGHSGANVLTF
cdr3_length: 13; clone_size: few; d_call: -; v_call: TRBV27; j_call: TRBJ2-7; cdr3_nt: TGTGCCAGCAGTTTCTTTAGCGGCTACGAGCAGTACTTC; cdr3_aa: CASSFFSGYEQYF
cdr3_length: 12; clone_size: few; d_call: -; v_call: TRBV3-1; j_call: TRBJ2-5; cdr3_nt: TGTGCCAGCAGCCCCCCAGGGAAGACCCAGTACTTC; cdr3_aa: CASSPPGKTQYF
cdr3_length: 16; clone_size: -; d_call: TRBD2; v_call: TRBV28; j_call: TRBJ2-1; cdr3_nt: TGTGCCAGCAGCCCGTCGGCGGGAGGCTATCTGAATGAGCAGTTCTTC; cdr3_aa: CASSPSAGGYLNEQFF
cdr3_length: 16; clone_size: -; d_call: -; v_call: TRBV20-1; j_call: TRBJ2-6; cdr3_nt: TGCAGTGCTAGGCGGTCGGGTCCGAGGGGGGCCAACGTCCTGACTTTC; cdr3_aa: CSARRSGPRGANVLTF
cdr3_length: 11; clone_size: -; d_call: -; v_call: TRBV5-1; j_call: TRBJ2-3; cdr3_nt: TGCACCAGCAGGATCACAGATACGCAGTATTTT; cdr3_aa: CTSRITDTQYF
cdr3_length: 16; clone_size: -; d_call: TRBD1; v_call: TRBV7-2; j_call: TRBJ2-3; cdr3_nt: TGTGCCAGCAGCTTAGTGGGTTCAGGGGGCTTAGATACGCAGTATTTT; cdr3_aa: CASSLVGSGGLDTQYF